The sequence of this TCR beta chain was determined in a study of beta chain features in type 1 diabetes. Across the whole study: Regarding age, gender and cell yields, patients proved similar to healthy donors. Study findings and constraints: Across patients, naive, central memory and Treg TCRB repertoires exhibited apparently greater similarity than was observed across healthy donors. Shorter TCRB CDR3s, moderately but significantly so, marked every one of the four CD4+ subsets in Type 1 diabetes patients.

This clone turned up a few times. The antigen is not known. The study reverse transcribed the entire isolated RNA, so it sequenced expressed TCRB transcripts. The protocol was immunoSEQ multiplex PCR, while the TCRdb copy is restricted to in-frame clones and leaves out a portion. The sample records more than 120,000 clones, under 11% being singletons. Without exception, sorted populations had purity beyond 98%. The CDR3 length is 15 residues. Germline assignment: CDR1 KGHSH and CDR2 LQKENI. With 3 bases clipped from V and 5 bases from J, the junction kept 3 bases outside the gene matches. The chain couples TRBV18 to TRBJ2-2; 10 bases align to TRBD1. Material: naive CD4+ T cells from blood. The TCR was taken from a young man in good health. The CDR3 nucleotides are TGTGCCAGCTCACCGGGGACAGGGGAGACCGGGGAGCTGTTTTTT. Translated: CASSPGTGETGELFF.